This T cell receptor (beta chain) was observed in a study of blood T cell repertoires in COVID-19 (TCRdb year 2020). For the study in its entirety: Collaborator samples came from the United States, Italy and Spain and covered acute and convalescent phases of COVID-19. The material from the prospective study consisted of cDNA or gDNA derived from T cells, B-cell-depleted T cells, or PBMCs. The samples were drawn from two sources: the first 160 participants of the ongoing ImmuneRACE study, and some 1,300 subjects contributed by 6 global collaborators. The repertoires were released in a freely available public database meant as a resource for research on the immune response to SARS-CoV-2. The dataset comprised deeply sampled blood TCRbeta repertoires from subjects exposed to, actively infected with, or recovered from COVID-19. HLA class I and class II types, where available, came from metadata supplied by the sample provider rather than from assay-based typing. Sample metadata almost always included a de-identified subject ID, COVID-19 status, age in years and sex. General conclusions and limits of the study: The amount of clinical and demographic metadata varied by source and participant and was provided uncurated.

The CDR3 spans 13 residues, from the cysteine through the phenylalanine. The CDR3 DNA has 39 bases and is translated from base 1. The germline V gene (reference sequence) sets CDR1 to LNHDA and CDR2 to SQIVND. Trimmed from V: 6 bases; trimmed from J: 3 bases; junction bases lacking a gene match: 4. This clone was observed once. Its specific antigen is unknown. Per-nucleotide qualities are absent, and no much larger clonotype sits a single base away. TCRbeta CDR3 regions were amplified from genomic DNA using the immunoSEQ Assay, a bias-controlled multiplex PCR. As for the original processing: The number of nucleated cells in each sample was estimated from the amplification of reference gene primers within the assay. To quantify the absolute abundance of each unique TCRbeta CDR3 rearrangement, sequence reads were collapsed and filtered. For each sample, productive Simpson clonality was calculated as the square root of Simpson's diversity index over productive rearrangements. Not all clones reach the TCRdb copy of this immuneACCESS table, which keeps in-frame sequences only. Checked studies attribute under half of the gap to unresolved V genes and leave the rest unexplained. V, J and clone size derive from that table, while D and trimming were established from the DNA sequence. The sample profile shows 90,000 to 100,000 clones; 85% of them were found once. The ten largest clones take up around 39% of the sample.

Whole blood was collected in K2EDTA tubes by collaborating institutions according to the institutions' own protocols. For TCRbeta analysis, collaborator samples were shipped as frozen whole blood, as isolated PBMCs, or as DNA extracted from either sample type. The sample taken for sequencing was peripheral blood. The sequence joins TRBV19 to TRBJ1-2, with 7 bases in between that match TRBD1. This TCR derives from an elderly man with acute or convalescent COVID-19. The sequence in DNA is TGTGCCAGTAGATGGGACAGCCACTATGGCTACACCTTC. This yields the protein CASRWDSHYGYTF.